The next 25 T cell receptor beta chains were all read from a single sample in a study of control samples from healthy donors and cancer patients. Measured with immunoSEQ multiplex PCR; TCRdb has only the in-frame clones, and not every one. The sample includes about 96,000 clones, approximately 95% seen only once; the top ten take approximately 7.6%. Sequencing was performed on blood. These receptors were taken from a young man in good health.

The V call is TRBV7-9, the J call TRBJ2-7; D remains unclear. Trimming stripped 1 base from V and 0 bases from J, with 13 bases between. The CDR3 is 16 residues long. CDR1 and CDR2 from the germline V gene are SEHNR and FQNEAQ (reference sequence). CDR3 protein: CASSLVPSQSSYEQYF. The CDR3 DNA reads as TGTGCCAGCAGCTTAGTCCCGTCCCAGAGCTCCTACGAGCAGTACTTC.

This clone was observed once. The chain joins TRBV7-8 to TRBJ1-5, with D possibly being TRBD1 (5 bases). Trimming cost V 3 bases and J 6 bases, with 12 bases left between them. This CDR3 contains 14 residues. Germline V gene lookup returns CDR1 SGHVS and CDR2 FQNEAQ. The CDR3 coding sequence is TGTGCCAGCAGCTTTCGCGGGGGTGCTCAGCCCCAGCATTTT. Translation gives CASSFRGGAQPQHF.

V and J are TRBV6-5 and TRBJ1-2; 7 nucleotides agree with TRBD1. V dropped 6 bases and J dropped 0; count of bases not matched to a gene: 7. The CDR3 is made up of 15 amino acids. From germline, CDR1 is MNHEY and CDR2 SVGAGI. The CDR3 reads CASSPTGETNYGYTF. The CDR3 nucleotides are TGTGCCAGCAGCCCCACAGGGGAAACTAACTATGGCTACACCTTC.

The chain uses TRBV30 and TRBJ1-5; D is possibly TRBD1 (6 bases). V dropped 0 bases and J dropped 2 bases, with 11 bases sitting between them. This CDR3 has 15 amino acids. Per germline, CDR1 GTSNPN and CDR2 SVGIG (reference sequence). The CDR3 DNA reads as TGTGCCTGGAGTGTAACGGGGGGCCGCAATCAGCCCCAGCATTTT. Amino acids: CAWSVTGGRNQPQHF.

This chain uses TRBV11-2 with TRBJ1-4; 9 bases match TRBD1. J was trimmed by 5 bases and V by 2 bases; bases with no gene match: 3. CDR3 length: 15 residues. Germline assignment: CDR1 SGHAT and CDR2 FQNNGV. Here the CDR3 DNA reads TGTGCCAGCAGCTTATTGGGACAGGGAAATGAAAAACTGTTTTTT. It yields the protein CASSLLGQGNEKLFF. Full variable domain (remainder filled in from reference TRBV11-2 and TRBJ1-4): EAGVAQSPRYKIIEKRQSVAFWCNPISGHATLYWYQQILGQGPKLLIQFQNNGVVDDSQLPKDRFSAERLKGVDSTLKIQPAKLEDSAVYLCASSLLGQGNEKLFFGSGTQLSVL.

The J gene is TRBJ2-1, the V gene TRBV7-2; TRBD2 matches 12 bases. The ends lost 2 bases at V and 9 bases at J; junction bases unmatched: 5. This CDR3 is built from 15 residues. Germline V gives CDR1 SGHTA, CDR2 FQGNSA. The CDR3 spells CASSLLAGGEGEQFF. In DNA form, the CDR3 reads TGTGCCAGCAGCTTACTAGCGGGAGGGGAGGGTGAGCAGTTCTTC.

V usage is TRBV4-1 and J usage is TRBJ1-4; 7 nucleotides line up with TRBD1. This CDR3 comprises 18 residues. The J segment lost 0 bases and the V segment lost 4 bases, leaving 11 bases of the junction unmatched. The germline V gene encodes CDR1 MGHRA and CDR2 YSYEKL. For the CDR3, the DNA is TGCGCCAGCAGCCGTCGAAGCGACACAGGGGCAACTAATGAAAAACTGTTTTTT. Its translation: CASSRRSDTGATNEKLFF.

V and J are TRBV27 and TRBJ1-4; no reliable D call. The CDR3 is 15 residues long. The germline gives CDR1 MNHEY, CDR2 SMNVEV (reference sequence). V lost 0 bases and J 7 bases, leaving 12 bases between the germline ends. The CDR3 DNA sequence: TGTGCCAGCAGTTTATCTTTCCGGGGAGGTGAAAAACTGTTTTTT. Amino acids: CASSLSFRGGEKLFF.

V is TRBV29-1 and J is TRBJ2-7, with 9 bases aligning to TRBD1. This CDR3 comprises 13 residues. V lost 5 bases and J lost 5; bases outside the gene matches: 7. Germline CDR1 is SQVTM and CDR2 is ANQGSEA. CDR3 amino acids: CSVLGDRVNEQYF. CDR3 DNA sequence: TGCAGCGTTCTTGGGGACAGGGTCAACGAGCAGTACTTC.

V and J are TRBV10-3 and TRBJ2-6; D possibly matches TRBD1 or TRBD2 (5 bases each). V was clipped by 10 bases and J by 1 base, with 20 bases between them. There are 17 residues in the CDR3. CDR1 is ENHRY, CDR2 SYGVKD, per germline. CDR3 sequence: CASLGTGSESGANVLTF. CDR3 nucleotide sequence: TGTGCCAGCCTTGGGACCGGGTCCGAATCTGGGGCCAACGTCCTGACTTTC.

CDR3 residues: CASSTGIFTEAFF. The CDR3 DNA reads TGTGCCAGCAGTACAGGGATCTTCACTGAAGCTTTCTTT. The V call is TRBV6-2 or TRBV6-3, the J call TRBJ1-1, with D perhaps TRBD1 (6 bases). Germline V gene data show CDR1 as MNHEY and CDR2 as SVGEGT. The CDR3 sequence is 13 residues long. The germline V and J ends were trimmed by 5 bases and 4 bases, with 11 bases remaining between them.

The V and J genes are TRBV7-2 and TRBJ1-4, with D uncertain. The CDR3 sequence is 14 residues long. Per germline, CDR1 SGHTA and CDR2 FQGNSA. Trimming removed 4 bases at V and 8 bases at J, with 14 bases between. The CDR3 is CASSYTRDGEKLFF. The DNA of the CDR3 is TGTGCCAGCAGCTATACCAGAGACGGGGAAAAACTGTTTTTT.

CDR3 amino acids: CARPLTGGTQPQHF. CDR3 nucleotide sequence: TGTGCCAGACCTCTTACAGGGGGTACTCAGCCCCAGCATTTT. The chain carries TRBV21-1 and TRBJ1-5; the listed D gene, TRBD1, was not tested against the DNA. TRBV21-1 is flagged as a pseudogene. The CDR3 contains 14 residues.

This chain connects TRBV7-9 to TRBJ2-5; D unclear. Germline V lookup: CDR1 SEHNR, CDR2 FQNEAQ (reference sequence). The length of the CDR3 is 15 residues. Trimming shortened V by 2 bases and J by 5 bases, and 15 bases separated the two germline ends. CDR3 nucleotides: TGTGCCAGCAGCTTATCATCCCGACCGTGGGAGACCCAGTACTTC. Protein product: CASSLSSRPWETQYF.

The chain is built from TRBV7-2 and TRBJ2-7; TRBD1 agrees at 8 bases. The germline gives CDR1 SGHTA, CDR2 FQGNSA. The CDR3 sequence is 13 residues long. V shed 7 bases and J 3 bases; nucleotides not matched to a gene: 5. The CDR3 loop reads CASTWTGNYEQYF. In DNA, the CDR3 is TGTGCCAGCACCTGGACAGGGAACTACGAGCAGTACTTC.

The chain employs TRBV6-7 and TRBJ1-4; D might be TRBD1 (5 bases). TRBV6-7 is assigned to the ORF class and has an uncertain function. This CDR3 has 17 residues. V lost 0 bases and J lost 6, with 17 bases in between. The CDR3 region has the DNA TGTGCCAGCAGTTACTCGCATCAGGGCCAAACGGATGAAAAACTGTTTTTT. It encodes CASSYSHQGQTDEKLFF.

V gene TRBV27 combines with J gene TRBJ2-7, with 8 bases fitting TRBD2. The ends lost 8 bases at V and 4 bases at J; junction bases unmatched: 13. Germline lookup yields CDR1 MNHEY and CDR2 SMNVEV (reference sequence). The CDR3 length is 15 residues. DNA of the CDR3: TGTGCCAGCTTTGGGAGCGGGAGATTCGAGTACGAGCAGTACTTC. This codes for CASFGSGRFEYEQYF.

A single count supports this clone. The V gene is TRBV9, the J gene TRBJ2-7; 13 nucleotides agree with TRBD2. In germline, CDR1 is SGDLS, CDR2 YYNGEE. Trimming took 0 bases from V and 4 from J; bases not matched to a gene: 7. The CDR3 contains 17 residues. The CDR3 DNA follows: TGTGCCAGCAGCGTAGGCGGGACTAGCGGGATAAATTACGAGCAGTACTTC. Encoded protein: CASSVGGTSGINYEQYF.

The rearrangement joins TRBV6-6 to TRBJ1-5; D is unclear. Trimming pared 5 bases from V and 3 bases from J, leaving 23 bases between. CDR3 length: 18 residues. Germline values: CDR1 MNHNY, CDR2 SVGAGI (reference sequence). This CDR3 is CASSRILDRASNNQPQHF. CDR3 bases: TGTGCCAGCAGTCGAATACTCGACCGGGCCAGCAACAATCAGCCCCAGCATTTT.

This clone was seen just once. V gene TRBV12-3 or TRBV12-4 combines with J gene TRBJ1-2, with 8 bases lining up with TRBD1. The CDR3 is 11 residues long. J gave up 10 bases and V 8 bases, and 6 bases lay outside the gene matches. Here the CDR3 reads CASGRGPVYTF. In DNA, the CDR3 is TGTGCCAGCGGCAGGGGGCCGGTCTACACCTTC.

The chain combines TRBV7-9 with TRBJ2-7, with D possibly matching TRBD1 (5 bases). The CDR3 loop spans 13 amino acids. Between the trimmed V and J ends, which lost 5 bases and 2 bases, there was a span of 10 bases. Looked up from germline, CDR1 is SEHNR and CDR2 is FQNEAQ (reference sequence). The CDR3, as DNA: TGTGCCAGCAGCGAACAGACAGCCTACGAGCAGTACTTC. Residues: CASSEQTAYEQYF.

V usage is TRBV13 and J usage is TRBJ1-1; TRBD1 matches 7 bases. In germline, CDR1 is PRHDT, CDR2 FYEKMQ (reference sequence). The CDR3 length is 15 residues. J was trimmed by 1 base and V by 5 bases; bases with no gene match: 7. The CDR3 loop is CASSDIRQGNTEAFF. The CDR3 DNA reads TGTGCCAGCAGCGATATTAGACAGGGGAACACTGAAGCTTTCTTT.

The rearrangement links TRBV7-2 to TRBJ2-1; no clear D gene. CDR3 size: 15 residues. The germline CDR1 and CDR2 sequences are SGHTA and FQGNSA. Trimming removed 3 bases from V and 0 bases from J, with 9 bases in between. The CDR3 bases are TGTGCCAGCAGCTTTCGAGATAGCTCCTACAATGAGCAGTTCTTC. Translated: CASSFRDSSYNEQFF. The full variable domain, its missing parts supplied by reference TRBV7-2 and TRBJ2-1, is GAGVSQSPSNKVTEKGKDVELRCDPISGHTALYWYRQSLGQGLEFLIYFQGNSAPDKSGLPSDRFSAERTGGSVSTLTIQRTQQEDSAVYLCASSFRDSSYNEQFFGPGTRLTVL.

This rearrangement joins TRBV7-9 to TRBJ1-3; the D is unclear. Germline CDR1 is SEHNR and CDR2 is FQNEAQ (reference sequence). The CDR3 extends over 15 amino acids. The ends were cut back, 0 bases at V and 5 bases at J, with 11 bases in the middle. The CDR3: CASSLAQGSRNTIYF. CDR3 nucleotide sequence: TGTGCCAGCAGCTTAGCGCAAGGGAGCCGAAACACCATATATTTT. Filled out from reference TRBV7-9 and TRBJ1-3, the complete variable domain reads DTGVSQNPRHKITKRGQNVTFRCDPISEHNRLYWYRQTLGQGPEFLTYFQNEAQLEKSRLLSDRFSAERPKGSFSTLEIQRTEQGDSAMYLCASSLAQGSRNTIYFGEGSWLTVV.

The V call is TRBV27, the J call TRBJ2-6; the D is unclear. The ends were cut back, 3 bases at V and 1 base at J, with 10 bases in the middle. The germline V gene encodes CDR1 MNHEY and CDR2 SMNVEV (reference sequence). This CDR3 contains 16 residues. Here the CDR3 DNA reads TGTGCCAGCAGTTTGCCAGTTCGATCTGGGGCCAACGTCCTGACTTTC. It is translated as CASSLPVRSGANVLTF.